These T cell receptor beta chains were read from a single sample in a study of metastatic and nonmetastatic thyroid tumors. TCRdb re-called clones via MiXCR from the PCR reads. The table shows some 60,000 clones, with just under 30% occurring only once. The sequenced sample was blood. The receptor set was obtained from a female donor with papillary thyroid cancer or a benign thyroid nodule (not recorded which). Some clones in this sample may be carry-over from other donors' samples. Each CDR3 is given with its conserved first and last residue. The D gene is left open where the match is weak. Some rows mark clone size as missing; the rest say once, few, many or name a class of expanded clone.

j_call,clone_size,d_call,v_call,cdr3_nt,cdr3_aa
TRBJ2-1,-,TRBD2,TRBV20-1,TGCAGTGCCCTGGGACTAGCGGGGATCAATGAGCAGTTCTTC,CSALGLAGINEQFF
TRBJ1-1,-,-,TRBV19,TGTGCCAGTAGTATGTCATTGGTGGCGGGTGTTACTGAAGCTTTCTTT,CASSMSLVAGVTEAFF
TRBJ2-7,few,TRBD2,TRBV6-1,TGTGCCAGCAGGGAAGCCCTAGCGGGGGTCTACGAGCAGTACTTC,CASREALAGVYEQYF
TRBJ2-7,-,-,TRBV29-1,TGCAGCGTTGAGCGCACCTTCGGGACCACCTACGAGCAGTACTTC,CSVERTFGTTYEQYF
TRBJ2-1,-,-,TRBV20-1,TGCAGTGCTAGAGATCGGGGGAAACAGGACCCTTACAATGAGCAGTTCTTC,CSARDRGKQDPYNEQFF
TRBJ1-4,many,TRBD1,TRBV27,TGTGCCAGCAGTTTATCGGGCAGGGGGCTATCTAATGAAAAACTGTTTTTT,CASSLSGRGLSNEKLFF
TRBJ2-1,-,TRBD2,TRBV6-1,TGTGCCAGCAGACCCAGACTAGCGGATTTGAATGAGCAGTTCTTC,CASRPRLADLNEQFF
TRBJ2-6,many,-,TRBV7-6,TGTGCCAGCAGCTTCGGGACTGAAGTCTCTGGGGCCAACGTCCTGACTTTC,CASSFGTEVSGANVLTF
TRBJ2-7,few,TRBD1,TRBV20-1,TGCAGTGCTAGAGACGTTGCGGGACAGGGGGCTTACGAGCAGTACTTC,CSARDVAGQGAYEQYF
TRBJ2-7,many,-,TRBV2,TGTGCCAGCAGTGATGGGGCCTACGAGCAGTACTTC,CASSDGAYEQYF
TRBJ2-7,-,-,TRBV6-2/TRBV6-3,TGTGCCAGCAGTTACTCCAGGGGCCACGAGCAGTACTTC,CASSYSRGHEQYF
TRBJ2-1,medium-sized,-,TRBV20-1,TGCAGTGCTAGGGGCAGTTACAATGAGCAGTTCTTC,CSARGSYNEQFF
TRBJ1-6,few,-,TRBV5-1,TGCGCCAGCAGCCGGGACGGGGACGGTAGGAATTCACCCCTCCACTTT,CASSRDGDGRNSPLHF
TRBJ2-7,-,-,TRBV6-1,TGTGCCAGCAGTGCCCAGGGATTCTACGAGCAGTACTTC,CASSAQGFYEQYF
TRBJ2-5,once,-,TRBV5-4,TGTGCCAGCAGCCCCGGGGGACAACAAGAGACCCAGTACTTC,CASSPGGQQETQYF
TRBJ2-7,-,TRBD1,TRBV7-2,TGTGCCAGCAGCTTAGGGCAGGGGGAAGGCGAGCAGTACTTC,CASSLGQGEGEQYF
TRBJ1-2,once,-,TRBV12-5,TGTGCTAGTGGTTTGGTTTCAACAGTGGTGCAAGGCGGGATGATTAACTATGGCTACACCTTC,CASGLVSTVVQGGMINYGYTF
TRBJ1-1,-,TRBD1,TRBV20-1,TGCAGTGCTAGAGACCCAACGGACAGGGACACTGAAGCTTTCTTT,CSARDPTDRDTEAFF
TRBJ2-7,-,-,TRBV4-1,TGCGCCAGCAGCCCAGGGGTCTTAACCTACGAGCAGTACTTC,CASSPGVLTYEQYF
TRBJ2-2,-,TRBD2,TRBV6-1,TGTGCCAGCATTAGCGGGATCACCGGGGAGCTGTTTTTT,CASISGITGELFF
TRBJ2-3,few,TRBD2,TRBV10-1,TGCGCCAGCAGTGAGTCTAGCGGGGGGTTCACAGATACGCAGTATTTT,CASSESSGGFTDTQYF
TRBJ1-1,-,-,TRBV20-1,TGCAGTGCCCTCAGCGGGACAATGAACACTGAAGCTTTCTTT,CSALSGTMNTEAFF
TRBJ2-7,once,TRBD2,TRBV3-1,TGTGCCAGCAGCCAGAAACTAGCGGGGATCTACGAGCAGTACTTC,CASSQKLAGIYEQYF
TRBJ1-2,-,-,TRBV10-3,TGTGCCATCAGCGGAACCTACAACTATGGCTACACCTTC,CAISGTYNYGYTF
TRBJ2-7,few,-,TRBV6-1,TGTGCCAGCAGTAGAGACAGAAGCTACGAGCAGTACTTC,CASSRDRSYEQYF
TRBJ2-3,-,TRBD2,TRBV12-3/TRBV12-4,TGTGCCAGCCTTAGGGCGGGGGAGACAGATACGCAGTATTTT,CASLRAGETDTQYF
TRBJ2-5,-,TRBD2,TRBV2,TGTGCCAGCAGTGAAGGAGCGGGAGGTGGTGAGACCCAGTACTTC,CASSEGAGGGETQYF
TRBJ1-1,-,-,TRBV5-1,TGCGCCAGCAGCTTGGGGACAGAGAACACTGAAGCTTTCTTT,CASSLGTENTEAFF